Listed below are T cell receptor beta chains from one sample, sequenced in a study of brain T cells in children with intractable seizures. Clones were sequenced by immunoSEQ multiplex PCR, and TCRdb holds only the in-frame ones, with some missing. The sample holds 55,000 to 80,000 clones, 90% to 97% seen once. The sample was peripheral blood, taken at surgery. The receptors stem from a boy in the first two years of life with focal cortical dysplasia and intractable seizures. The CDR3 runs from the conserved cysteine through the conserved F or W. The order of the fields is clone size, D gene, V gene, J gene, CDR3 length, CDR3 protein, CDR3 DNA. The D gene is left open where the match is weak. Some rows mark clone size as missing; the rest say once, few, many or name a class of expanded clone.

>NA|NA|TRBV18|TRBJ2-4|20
CASSTLGTTHDWIAKNIQYF
TGTGCCAGCTCCACCCTCGGGACAACTCACGATTGGATCGCCAAAAACATTCAGTACTTC
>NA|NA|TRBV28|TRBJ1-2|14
CASSLCGGDYGYTF
TGTGCCAGCAGTTTATGCGGAGGGGACTATGGCTACACCTTC
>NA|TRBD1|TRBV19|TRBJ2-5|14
CASSTGTGQKTQYF
TGTGCCAGTAGTACCGGGACAGGGCAAAAGACCCAGTACTTC
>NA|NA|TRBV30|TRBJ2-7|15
CAWSVERQGLCEQYF
TGTGCCTGGAGTGTAGAGAGGCAGGGTTTATGCGAGCAGTACTTC
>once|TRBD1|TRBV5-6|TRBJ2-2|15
CASSFGTGQSGELFF
TGTGCCAGCAGCTTCGGTACGGGACAGAGTGGGGAGCTGTTTTTT
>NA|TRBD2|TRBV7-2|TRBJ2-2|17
CASSLILAGVHTGELFF
TGTGCCAGCAGCCTAATACTAGCGGGAGTCCACACCGGGGAGCTGTTTTTT
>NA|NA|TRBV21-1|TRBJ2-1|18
CASSKKKGREGSYNEQFF
TGTGCCAGCAGCAAAAAAAAGGGGCGGGAGGGTTCCTACAATGAGCAGTTCTTC
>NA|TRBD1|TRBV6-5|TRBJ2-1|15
CASSSQPGQYNEQFF
TGTGCCAGCAGTTCGCAACCGGGACAGTACAATGAGCAGTTCTTC
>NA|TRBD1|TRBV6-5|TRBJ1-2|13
CASSYPGGSGYTF
TGTGCCAGCAGTTACCCAGGGGGTAGTGGCTACACCTTC
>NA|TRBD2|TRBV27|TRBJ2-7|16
CASSPRTSGSPYEQYF
TGTGCCAGCAGTCCCCGGACTAGCGGGAGTCCCTACGAGCAGTACTTC
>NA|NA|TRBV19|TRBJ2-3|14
CASSILSRADTQYF
TGTGCCAGTAGTATTCTCTCCAGGGCGGATACGCAGTATTTT
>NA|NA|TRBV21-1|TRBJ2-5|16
CASSKRSRGRRETQYF
TGTGCCAGCAGCAAAAGGTCTCGGGGGCGGAGGGAGACCCAGTACTTC
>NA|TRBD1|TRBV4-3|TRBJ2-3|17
CASSQDPGTVRTDTQYF
TGCGCCAGCAGCCAAGACCCCGGGACAGTCCGCACAGATACGCAGTATTTT
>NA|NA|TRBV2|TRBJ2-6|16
CASKWRMNSGANVLTF
TGTGCCAGCAAATGGCGGATGAACTCTGGGGCCAACGTCCTGACTTTC
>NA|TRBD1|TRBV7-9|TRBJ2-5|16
CASSWTGLHLQETQYF
TGTGCCAGCAGCTGGACAGGGCTACATCTCCAAGAGACCCAGTACTTC
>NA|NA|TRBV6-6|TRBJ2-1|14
CASSYASSYNEQFF
TGTGCCAGCAGTTACGCGAGCTCCTACAATGAGCAGTTCTTC
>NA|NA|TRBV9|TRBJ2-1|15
CASSLQDLTYNEQFF
TGTGCCAGCAGCCTACAGGACTTGACCTACAATGAGCAGTTCTTC
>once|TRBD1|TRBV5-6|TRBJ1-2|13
CASSFTGGYGYTF
TGTGCCAGCAGCTTCACAGGGGGCTATGGCTACACCTTC
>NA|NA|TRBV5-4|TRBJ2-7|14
CASSSGTGTYEQYF
TGTGCCAGCAGCTCCGGGACGGGAACCTACGAGCAGTACTTC
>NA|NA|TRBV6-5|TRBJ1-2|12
CASRPTGYGYTF
TGTGCCAGCAGACCTACAGGGTATGGCTACACCTTC
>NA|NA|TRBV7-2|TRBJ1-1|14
CASRLASPGAEAFF
TGTGCCAGCAGGCTAGCTTCCCCGGGGGCTGAAGCTTTCTTT
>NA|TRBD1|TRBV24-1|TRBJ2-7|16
CATSESGQGLFYEQYF
TGTGCCACCAGTGAGTCGGGACAGGGTCTCTTCTACGAGCAGTACTTC
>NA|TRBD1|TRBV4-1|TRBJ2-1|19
CASSQYARGGQGSYNEQFF
TGCGCCAGCAGCCAGTATGCCAGGGGAGGACAGGGCTCCTACAATGAGCAGTTCTTC
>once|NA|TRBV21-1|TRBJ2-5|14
CASSKWTGGETQYF
TGTGCCAGCAGCAAGTGGACCGGTGGAGAGACCCAGTACTTC
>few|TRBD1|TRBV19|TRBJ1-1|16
CASSPTDRGMNTEAFF
TGTGCCAGTAGTCCTACTGACAGGGGGATGAACACTGAAGCTTTCTTT
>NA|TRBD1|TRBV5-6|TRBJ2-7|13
CASSFGQVNEQYF
TGTGCCAGCAGCTTCGGACAGGTCAACGAGCAGTACTTC
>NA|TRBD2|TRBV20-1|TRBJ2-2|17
CSASGMTSGKFTGELFF
TGCAGTGCTAGTGGGATGACTAGCGGGAAGTTCACCGGGGAGCTGTTTTTT
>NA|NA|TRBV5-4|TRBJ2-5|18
CASSPRTGAHGNQETQYF
TGTGCCAGCAGCCCGCGCACGGGAGCGCACGGGAACCAAGAGACCCAGTACTTC
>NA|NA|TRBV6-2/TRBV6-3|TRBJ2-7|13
CASSFGQTYEQYF
TGTGCCAGCAGCTTCGGACAAACCTACGAGCAGTACTTC
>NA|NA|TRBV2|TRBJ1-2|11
CASSEGYGYTF
TGTGCCAGCAGTGAGGGGTATGGCTACACCTTC
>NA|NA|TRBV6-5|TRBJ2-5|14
CASKNTLNGETQYF
TGTGCCAGCAAGAACACCCTCAATGGAGAGACCCAGTACTTC
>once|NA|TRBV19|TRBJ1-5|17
CASSSHEGFYSNQPQHF
TGTGCCAGTAGTTCACATGAAGGTTTCTATAGCAATCAGCCCCAGCATTTT
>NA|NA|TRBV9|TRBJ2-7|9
CASVYEQYF
TGTGCCAGCGTCTACGAGCAGTACTTC
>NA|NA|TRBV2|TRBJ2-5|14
CASSASRFQETQYF
TGTGCCAGCAGTGCGAGCCGATTCCAAGAGACCCAGTACTTC
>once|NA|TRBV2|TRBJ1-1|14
CACDWANLNTEAFF
TGTGCCTGTGATTGGGCGAATTTGAACACTGAAGCTTTCTTT
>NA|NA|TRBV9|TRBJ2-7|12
CASSPPSYEQYF
TGTGCCAGCAGCCCCCCCTCCTACGAGCAGTACTTC
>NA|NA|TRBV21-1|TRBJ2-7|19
CASSTSIGTSGFNSYEQYF
TGTGCCAGCAGCACATCAATTGGGACTAGCGGTTTTAACTCCTACGAGCAGTACTTC
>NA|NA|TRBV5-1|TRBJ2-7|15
CASSLGSLGTYEQYF
TGCGCCAGCAGCTTAGGGTCCCTAGGAACCTACGAGCAGTACTTC
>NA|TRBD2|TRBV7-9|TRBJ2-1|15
CASSLSLAVYNEQFF
TGTGCCAGCAGCTTGAGTCTAGCGGTTTACAATGAGCAGTTCTTC
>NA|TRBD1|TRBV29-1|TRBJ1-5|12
CSVQGINQPQHF
TGCAGCGTACAGGGGATCAATCAGCCCCAGCATTTT
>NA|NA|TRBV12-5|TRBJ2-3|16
CASGFHAITSTDTQYF
TGTGCTAGTGGTTTCCACGCTATCACTAGCACAGATACGCAGTATTTT
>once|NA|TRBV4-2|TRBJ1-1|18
CASSQDSSVSILNTEAFF
TGTGCCAGCAGCCAAGATTCGTCAGTCAGCATATTGAACACTGAAGCTTTCTTT
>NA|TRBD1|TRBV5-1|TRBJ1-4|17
CASSDRDRGQNVEKLFF
TGCGCCAGCAGCGACCGGGACAGGGGGCAGAATGTGGAAAAACTGTTTTTT
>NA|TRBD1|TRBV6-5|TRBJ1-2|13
CASSRDRAYGYTF
TGTGCCAGCAGTAGGGACAGGGCCTATGGCTACACCTTC
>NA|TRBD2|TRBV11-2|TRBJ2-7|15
CASSNLAGPSYEQYF
TGTGCCAGCAGCAACCTAGCGGGGCCTTCCTACGAGCAGTACTTC
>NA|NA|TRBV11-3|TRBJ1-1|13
CASGLGGNTEAFF
TGTGCCAGCGGCTTGGGAGGGAACACTGAAGCTTTCTTT
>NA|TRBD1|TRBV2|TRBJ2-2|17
CASSERQGAPGTGELFF
TGTGCCAGCAGTGAACGTCAGGGGGCGCCTGGCACCGGGGAGCTGTTTTTT
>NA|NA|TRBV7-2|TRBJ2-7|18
CASSFHESRGSFSYEQYF
TGTGCCAGCAGCTTCCATGAATCTCGGGGGTCCTTCTCCTACGAGCAGTACTTC
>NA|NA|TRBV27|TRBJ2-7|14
CASSGGAASYEQYF
TGTGCCAGCAGTGGAGGAGCCGCATCCTACGAGCAGTACTTC
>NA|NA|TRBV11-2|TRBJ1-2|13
CASSLDRHYGYTF
TGTGCCAGCAGCTTAGACAGACACTATGGCTACACCTTC
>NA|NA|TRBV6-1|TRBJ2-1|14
CASSEAAPYNEQFF
TGTGCCAGCAGTGAAGCGGCTCCATACAATGAGCAGTTCTTC
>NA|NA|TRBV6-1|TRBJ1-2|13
CASSETRGNGYTF
TGTGCCAGCAGTGAAACACGGGGGAATGGCTACACCTTC